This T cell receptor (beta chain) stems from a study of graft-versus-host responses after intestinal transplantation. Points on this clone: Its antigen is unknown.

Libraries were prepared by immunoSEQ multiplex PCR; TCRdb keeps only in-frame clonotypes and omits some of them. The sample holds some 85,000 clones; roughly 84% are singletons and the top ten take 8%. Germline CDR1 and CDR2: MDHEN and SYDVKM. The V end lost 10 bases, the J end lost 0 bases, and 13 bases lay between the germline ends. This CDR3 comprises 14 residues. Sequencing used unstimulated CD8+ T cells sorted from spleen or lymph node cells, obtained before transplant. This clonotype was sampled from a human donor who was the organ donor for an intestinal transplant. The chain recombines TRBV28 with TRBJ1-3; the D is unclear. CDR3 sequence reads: CAISAEISGNTIYF. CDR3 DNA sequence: TGTGCCATCAGCGCTGAGATCTCTGGAAACACCATATATTTT.